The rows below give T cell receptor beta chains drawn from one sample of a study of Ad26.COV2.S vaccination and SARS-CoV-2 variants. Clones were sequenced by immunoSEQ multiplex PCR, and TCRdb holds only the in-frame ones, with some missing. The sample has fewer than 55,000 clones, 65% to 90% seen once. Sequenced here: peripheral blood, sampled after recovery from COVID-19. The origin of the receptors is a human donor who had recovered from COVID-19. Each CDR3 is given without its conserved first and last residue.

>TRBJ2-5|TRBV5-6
ASSSAGTGWKETQY
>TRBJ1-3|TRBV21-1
ASSKSHAGNSGNTIY
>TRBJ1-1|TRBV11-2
ASNPQGGTEAF
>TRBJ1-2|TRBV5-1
ASSTEGNYGYT
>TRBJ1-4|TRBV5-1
ASSPSLTGAGEKLF
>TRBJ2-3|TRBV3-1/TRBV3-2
ASSFSTDTQY
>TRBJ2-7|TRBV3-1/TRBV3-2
ASSHRGSSYEQY
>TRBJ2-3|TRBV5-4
ASSEDRGDTQY
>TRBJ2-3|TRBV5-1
ASSLGGGGTDTQY
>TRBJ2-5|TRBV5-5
ASRVDRVKETQY
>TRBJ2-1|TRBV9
ASSPRGGNRAVNEQF
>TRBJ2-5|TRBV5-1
ASSFTGGPLEETQY
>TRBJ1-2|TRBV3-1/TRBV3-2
ASSPIGGVWYHT
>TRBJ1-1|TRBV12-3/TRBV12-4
ASRRPVETEAF
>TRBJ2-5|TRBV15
ATSRDRGRVTQY
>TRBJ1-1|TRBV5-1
ASSLGWNTEAF
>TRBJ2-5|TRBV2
ASSDRDGTQY
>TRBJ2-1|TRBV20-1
SATRDSEQF
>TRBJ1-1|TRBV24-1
ATSEGGLNTEAF
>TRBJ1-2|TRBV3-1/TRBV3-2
ASSQGPIRYGYT
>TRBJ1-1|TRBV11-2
ANRVRNTEAF
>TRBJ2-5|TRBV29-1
SALPFPGQGKAVKKKTQY
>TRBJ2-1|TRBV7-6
ASSNKPPMTGVNEQF
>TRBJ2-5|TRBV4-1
ASSQDWGARETQY
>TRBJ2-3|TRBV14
ASSQTRQGADTQY
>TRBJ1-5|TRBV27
ASSLSGVSGRRDQPQH
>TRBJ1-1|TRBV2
ASTGRQGYTEAF
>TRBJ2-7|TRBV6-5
ASSRVAGGYEQY
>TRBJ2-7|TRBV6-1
ASSEDPGRTYEQY
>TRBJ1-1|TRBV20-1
RPEGNTEAF
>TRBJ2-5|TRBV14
ASSQGNSEETQY
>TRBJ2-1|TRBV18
ASSPSPGLAGGKEQF
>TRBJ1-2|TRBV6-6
ASRYSGGDYGYT
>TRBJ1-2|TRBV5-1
ASSFENGNGYT
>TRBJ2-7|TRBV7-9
ASSTVRGQGYEQY
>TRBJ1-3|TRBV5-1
ASSLTGGKSGNTIY
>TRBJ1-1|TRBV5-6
ASSLWDREAF
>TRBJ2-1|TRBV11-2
ASSLVVTDEQF
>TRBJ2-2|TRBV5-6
ASARTNTGELF
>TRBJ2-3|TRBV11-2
ASSLEVDRGRKDTQY